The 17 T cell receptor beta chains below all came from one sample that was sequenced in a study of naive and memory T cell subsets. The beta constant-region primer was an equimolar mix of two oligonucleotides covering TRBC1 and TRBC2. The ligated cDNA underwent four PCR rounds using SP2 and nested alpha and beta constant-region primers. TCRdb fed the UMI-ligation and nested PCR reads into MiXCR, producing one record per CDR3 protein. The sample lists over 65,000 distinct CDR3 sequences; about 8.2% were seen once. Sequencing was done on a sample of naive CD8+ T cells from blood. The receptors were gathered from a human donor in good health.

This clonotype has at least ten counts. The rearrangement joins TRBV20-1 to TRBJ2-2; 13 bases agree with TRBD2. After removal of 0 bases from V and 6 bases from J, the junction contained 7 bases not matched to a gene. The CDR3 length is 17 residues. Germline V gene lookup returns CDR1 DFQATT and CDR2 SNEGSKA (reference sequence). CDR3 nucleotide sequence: TGCAGTGCTAGAGATCACGGACTAGCGGGAGCAGCCGGGGAGCTGTTTTTT. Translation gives CSARDHGLAGAAGELFF.

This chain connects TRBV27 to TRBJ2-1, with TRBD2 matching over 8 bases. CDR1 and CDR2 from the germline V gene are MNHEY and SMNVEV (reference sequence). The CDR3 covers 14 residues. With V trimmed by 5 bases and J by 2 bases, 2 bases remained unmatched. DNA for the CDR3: TGTGCCAGCAGTCTGGGACTAGCCTACAATGAGCAGTTCTTC. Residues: CASSLGLAYNEQFF.

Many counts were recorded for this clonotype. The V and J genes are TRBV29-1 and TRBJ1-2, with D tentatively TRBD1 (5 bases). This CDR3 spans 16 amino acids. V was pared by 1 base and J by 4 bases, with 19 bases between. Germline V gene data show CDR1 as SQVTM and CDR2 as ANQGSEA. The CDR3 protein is CSVEAPRASHSYGYTF. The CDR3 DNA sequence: TGCAGCGTTGAAGCACCCAGGGCATCTCATAGCTATGGCTACACCTTC.

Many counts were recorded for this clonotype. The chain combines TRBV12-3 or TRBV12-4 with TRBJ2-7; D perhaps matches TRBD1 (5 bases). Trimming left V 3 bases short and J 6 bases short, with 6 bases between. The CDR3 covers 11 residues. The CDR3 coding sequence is TGTGCCAGCAGTTTTCAGGGCGAGCAGTACTTC. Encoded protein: CASSFQGEQYF.

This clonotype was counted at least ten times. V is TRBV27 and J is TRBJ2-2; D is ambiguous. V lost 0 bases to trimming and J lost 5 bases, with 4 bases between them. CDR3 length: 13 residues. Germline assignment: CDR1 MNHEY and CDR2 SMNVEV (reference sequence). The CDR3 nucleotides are TGTGCCAGCAGTTTATCGGGAACCGGGGAGCTGTTTTTT. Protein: CASSLSGTGELFF.

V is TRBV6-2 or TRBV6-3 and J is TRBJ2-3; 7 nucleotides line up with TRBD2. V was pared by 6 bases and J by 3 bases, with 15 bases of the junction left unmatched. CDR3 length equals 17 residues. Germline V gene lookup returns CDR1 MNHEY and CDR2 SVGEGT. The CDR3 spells CASRNPTSGIETDTQYF. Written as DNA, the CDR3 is TGTGCCAGCAGGAACCCAACAAGCGGGATAGAAACAGATACGCAGTATTTT.

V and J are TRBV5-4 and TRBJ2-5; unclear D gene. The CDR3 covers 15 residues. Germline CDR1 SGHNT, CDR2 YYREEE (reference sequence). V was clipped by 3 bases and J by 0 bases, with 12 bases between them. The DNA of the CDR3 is TGTGCCAGCAGCTCTCCGGGCCAATACCAAGAGACCCAGTACTTC. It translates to CASSSPGQYQETQYF.

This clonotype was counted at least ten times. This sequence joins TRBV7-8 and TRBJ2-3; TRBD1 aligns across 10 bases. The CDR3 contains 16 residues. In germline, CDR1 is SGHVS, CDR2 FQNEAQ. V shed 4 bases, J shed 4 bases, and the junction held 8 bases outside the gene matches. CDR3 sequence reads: CASSSPETGGPDTQYF. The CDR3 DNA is TGTGCCAGCAGCTCCCCGGAGACAGGGGGCCCAGATACGCAGTATTTT. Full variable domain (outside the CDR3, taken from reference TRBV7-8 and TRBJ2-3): GAGVSQSPRYKVAKRGQDVALRCDPISGHVSLFWYQQALGQGPEFLTYFQNEAQLDKSGLPSDRFFAERPEGSVSTLKIQRTQQEDSAVYLCASSSPETGGPDTQYFGPGTRLTVL.

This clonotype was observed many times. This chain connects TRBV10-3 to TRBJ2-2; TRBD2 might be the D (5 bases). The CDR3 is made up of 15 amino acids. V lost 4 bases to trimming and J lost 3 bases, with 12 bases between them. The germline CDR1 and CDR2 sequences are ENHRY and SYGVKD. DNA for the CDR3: TGTGCCATCAGTGGAGGGCAGGAAGACACCGGGGAGCTGTTTTTT. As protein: CAISGGQEDTGELFF.

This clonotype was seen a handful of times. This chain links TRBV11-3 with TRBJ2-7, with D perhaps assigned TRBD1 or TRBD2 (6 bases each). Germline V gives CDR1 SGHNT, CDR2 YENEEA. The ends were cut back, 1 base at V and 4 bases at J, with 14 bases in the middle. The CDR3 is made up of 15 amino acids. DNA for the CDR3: TGTGCCAGCAGCTTAGGAGGAGGGCAGGGGTACGAGCAGTACTTC. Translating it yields CASSLGGGQGYEQYF.

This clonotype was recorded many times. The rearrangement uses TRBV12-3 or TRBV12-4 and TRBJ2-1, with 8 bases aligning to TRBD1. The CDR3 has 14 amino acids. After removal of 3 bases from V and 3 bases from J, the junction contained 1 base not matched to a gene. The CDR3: CASSFGTGYNEQFF. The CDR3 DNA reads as TGTGCCAGCAGTTTCGGGACAGGCTACAATGAGCAGTTCTTC.

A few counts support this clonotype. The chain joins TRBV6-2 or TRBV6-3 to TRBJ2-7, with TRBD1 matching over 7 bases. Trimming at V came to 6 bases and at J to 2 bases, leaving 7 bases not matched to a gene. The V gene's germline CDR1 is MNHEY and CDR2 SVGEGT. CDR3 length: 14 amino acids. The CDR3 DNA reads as TGTGCCAGCAGCGCGCCCGGGACAGCCTACGAGCAGTACTTC. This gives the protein CASSAPGTAYEQYF.

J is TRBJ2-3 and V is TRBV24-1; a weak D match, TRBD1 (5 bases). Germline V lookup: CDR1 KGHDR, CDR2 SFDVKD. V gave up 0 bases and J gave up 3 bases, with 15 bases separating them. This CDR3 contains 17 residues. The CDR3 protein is CATSDLNLADSTDTQYF. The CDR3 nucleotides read TGTGCCACCAGTGATTTGAACCTCGCAGACAGTACAGATACGCAGTATTTT.

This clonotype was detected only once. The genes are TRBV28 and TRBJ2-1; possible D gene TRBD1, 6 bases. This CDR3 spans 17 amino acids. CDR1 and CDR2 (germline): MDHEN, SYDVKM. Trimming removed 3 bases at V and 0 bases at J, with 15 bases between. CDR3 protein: CASSFPGHRSSYNEQFF. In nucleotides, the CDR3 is TGTGCCAGCAGTTTCCCGGGACACCGATCCTCCTACAATGAGCAGTTCTTC.

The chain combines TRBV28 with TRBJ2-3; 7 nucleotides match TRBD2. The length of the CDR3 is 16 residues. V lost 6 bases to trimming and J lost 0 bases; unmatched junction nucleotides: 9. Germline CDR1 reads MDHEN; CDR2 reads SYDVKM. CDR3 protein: CASSFNLAASTDTQYF. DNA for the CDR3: TGTGCCAGCAGCTTCAACCTAGCGGCTAGCACAGATACGCAGTATTTT.

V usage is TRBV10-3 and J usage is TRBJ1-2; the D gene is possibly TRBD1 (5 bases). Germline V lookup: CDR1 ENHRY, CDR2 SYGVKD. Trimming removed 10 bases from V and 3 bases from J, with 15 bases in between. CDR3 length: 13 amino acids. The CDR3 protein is CATFGTAHYGYTF. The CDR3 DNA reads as TGTGCCACCTTCGGGACGGCTCACTATGGCTACACCTTC.

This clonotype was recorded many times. DNA for the CDR3: TGCAGCGCCCGGACAGGTGGGAATCAGCCCCAGCATTTT. Its protein product is CSARTGGNQPQHF. This rearrangement joins TRBV20-1 to TRBJ1-5, with 7 bases lining up with TRBD1. CDR3 length: 13 amino acids. Germline lookup yields CDR1 DFQATT and CDR2 SNEGSKA (reference sequence).